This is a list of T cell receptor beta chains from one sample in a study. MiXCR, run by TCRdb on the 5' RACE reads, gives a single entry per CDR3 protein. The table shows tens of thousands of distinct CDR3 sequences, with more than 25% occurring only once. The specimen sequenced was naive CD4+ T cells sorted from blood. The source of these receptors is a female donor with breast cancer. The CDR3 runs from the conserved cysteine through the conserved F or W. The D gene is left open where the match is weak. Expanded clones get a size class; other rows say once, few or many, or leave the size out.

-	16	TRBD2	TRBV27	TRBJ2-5	CASSQGELAGEETQYF	TGTGCCAGCAGTCAAGGAGAGCTAGCGGGAGAGGAGACCCAGTACTTC
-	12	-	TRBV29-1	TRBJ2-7	CSVEDREYEQYF	TGCAGCGTTGAAGATAGGGAGTACGAGCAGTACTTC
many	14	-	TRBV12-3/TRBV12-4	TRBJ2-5	CASSNTGMQETQYF	TGTGCCAGCAGCAATACAGGGATGCAAGAGACCCAGTACTTC
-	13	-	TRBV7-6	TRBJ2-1	CASSSDSSNEQFF	TGTGCCAGCAGCTCGGACTCGAGTAATGAGCAGTTCTTC
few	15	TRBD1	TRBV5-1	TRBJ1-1	CASSRQGQGNTEAFF	TGCGCCAGCAGCCGTCAGGGACAGGGGAACACTGAAGCTTTCTTT
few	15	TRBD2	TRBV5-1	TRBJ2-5	CASCTSGRNQETQYF	TGCGCCAGCTGCACTAGCGGTCGGAATCAAGAGACCCAGTACTTC
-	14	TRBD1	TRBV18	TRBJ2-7	CASSPQQGAHEQYF	TGTGCCAGCTCACCTCAACAGGGGGCCCACGAGCAGTACTTC
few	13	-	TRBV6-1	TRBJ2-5	CAAGRDRQETQYF	TGTGCCGCCGGAAGAGACAGACAAGAGACCCAGTACTTC
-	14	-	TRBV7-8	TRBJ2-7	CASSPTVLTYEQYF	TGTGCCAGCAGCCCGACAGTTTTAACCTACGAGCAGTACTTC
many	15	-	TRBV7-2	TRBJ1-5	CASSLGPTGSQPQHF	TGTGCCAGCAGCTTAGGACCCACAGGGAGTCAGCCCCAGCATTTT
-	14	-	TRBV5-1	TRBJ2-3	CTSTSGGRTDTQYF	TGCACCAGCACTAGTGGGGGGCGCACAGATACGCAGTATTTT
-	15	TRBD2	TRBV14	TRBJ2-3	CASSGSGRSVDTQYF	TGTGCCAGCAGCGGCAGCGGGAGAAGTGTAGATACGCAGTATTTT
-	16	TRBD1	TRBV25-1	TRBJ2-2	CASSDPGQGGTGELFF	TGTGCCAGCAGTGACCCCGGACAGGGAGGCACCGGGGAGCTGTTTTTT
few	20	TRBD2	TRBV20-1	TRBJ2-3	CSASRSGPGILAGSTDTQYF	TGCAGTGCTAGTCGCTCGGGCCCAGGGATACTAGCGGGGTCCACAGATACGCAGTATTTT
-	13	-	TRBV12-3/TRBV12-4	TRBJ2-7	CASSPQQGYEQYF	TGTGCCAGCTCCCCACAACAGGGCTACGAGCAGTACTTC
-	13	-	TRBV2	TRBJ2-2	CASKWRADGELFF	TGTGCCAGCAAGTGGAGGGCTGACGGGGAGCTGTTTTTT
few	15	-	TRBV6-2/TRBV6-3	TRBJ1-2	CASSYAGHRVDGYTF	TGTGCCAGCAGTTACGCGGGCCACAGGGTCGATGGCTACACCTTC
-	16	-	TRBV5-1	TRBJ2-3	CASSLSTGPGTDTQYF	TGCGCCAGCAGCTTGAGCACAGGGCCGGGAACAGATACGCAGTATTTT
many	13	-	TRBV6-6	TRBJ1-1	CASREVGRTEAFF	TGTGCCAGCAGGGAGGTGGGGCGCACTGAAGCTTTCTTT
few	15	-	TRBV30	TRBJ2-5	CAWSVGGGLGETQYF	TGTGCCTGGAGTGTCGGAGGGGGGCTCGGAGAGACCCAGTACTTC
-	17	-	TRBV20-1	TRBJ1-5	CSAREPAVKAGYQPQHF	TGCAGTGCTAGAGAGCCGGCAGTAAAAGCGGGCTATCAGCCCCAGCATTTT
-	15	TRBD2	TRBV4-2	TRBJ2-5	CASSQEGGRPETQYF	TGTGCCAGCAGCCAAGAAGGCGGGAGGCCGGAGACCCAGTACTTC
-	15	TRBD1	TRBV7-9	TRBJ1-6	CASSLLGQVHSPLHF	TGTGCCAGCAGCTTACTAGGACAGGTCCATTCACCCCTCCACTTT
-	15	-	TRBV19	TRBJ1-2	CASSIRQGVNYDYTF	TGTGCCAGTAGTATAAGGCAGGGTGTCAACTATGACTACACCTTC
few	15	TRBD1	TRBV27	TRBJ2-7	CASSSRDRGSYEQYF	TGTGCCAGCAGTTCCCGGGACAGGGGATCCTACGAGCAGTACTTC
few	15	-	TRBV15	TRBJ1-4	CATSRKKAINEKLFF	TGTGCCACCAGCCGAAAGAAAGCAATTAATGAAAAACTGTTTTTT
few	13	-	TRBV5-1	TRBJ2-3	CASSTGNTDTQYF	TGCGCCAGCAGCACCGGGAACACAGATACGCAGTATTTT